These T cell receptor beta chains were read from a single sample in a study of vaccination effects on CD4 cells after COVID-19. Repertoires were generated with immunoSEQ multiplex PCR, while TCRdb's copy carries only in-frame clones and drops some. There are 40,000 to 45,000 clones in the sample; just over 75% occur only once, and approximately 10% lies in the top ten. These receptors lack a known antigen. Sequences were derived from CD4+ T cells from PBMCs cultured with SARS-CoV-2 spike peptides, sampled before COVID-19 vaccination. The receptors were gathered from a human donor who received a COVID-19 vaccine. The CDR3 runs from the conserved cysteine through the conserved F or W. A D gene is named only where the DNA matches it firmly. Rows may omit the clone size; those that give it use once, few, many or a size class.

v_gene,j_gene,d_gene,abundance,CDR3aa,CDR3nt
TRBV2,TRBJ2-5,NA,NA,CASRRGVYGTQYF,TGTGCCAGCAGAAGGGGGGTCTACGGGACCCAGTACTTC
TRBV11-3,TRBJ2-2,NA,once,CASSLGSGELFF,TGTGCCAGCAGCTTAGGCAGCGGGGAGCTGTTTTTT
TRBV2,TRBJ2-5,TRBD1,NA,CASRGQVTSATETQYF,TGTGCCAGCCGTGGACAGGTAACGTCTGCGACGGAGACCCAGTACTTC
TRBV4-3,TRBJ1-1,NA,few,CASSQYQGDTEAFF,TGCGCCAGCAGCCAATATCAAGGGGACACTGAAGCTTTCTTT
TRBV7-2,TRBJ2-3,NA,NA,CASSPRGPGVTDTQYF,TGTGCCAGCAGCCCCCGGGGTCCGGGGGTCACAGATACGCAGTATTTT
TRBV2,TRBJ2-3,NA,NA,CASSDSPSLGTDTQYF,TGTGCCAGCAGTGACAGCCCCAGCTTAGGCACAGATACGCAGTATTTT
TRBV6-4,TRBJ1-2,NA,NA,CASSDARTNYGYTF,TGTGCCAGCAGTGACGCTCGGACCAACTATGGCTACACCTTC
TRBV18,TRBJ2-5,NA,NA,CASSRGLGQETQYF,TGTGCCAGCTCACGTGGGTTGGGGCAAGAGACCCAGTACTTC
TRBV7-3,TRBJ2-1,NA,NA,CASSLNHRNNEQFF,TGTGCCAGCAGCTTAAATCACAGAAACAATGAGCAGTTCTTC
TRBV7-9,TRBJ2-3,NA,NA,CASSFRGGGADTQYF,TGTGCCAGCAGCTTCCGCGGAGGGGGAGCAGATACGCAGTATTTT
TRBV6-6,TRBJ1-2,NA,few,CASLSKGYGYTF,TGTGCCAGCCTCTCAAAGGGCTATGGCTACACCTTC
TRBV18,TRBJ2-1,NA,NA,CASSPPGAGVANEQFF,TGTGCCAGCTCACCACCGGGGGCGGGGGTAGCGAATGAGCAGTTCTTC
TRBV18,TRBJ1-1,NA,NA,CASSLFSRQDTEAFF,TGTGCCAGCTCACTCTTTTCCCGTCAGGACACTGAAGCTTTCTTT
TRBV6-6,TRBJ1-6,NA,once,CASSYSGHGDNSPLHF,TGTGCCAGCAGTTACTCGGGGCACGGAGATAATTCACCCCTCCACTTT
TRBV5-1,TRBJ2-5,TRBD2,NA,CASSLGLAGETQYF,TGCGCCAGCAGCTTGGGACTAGCAGGGGAGACCCAGTACTTC
TRBV29-1,TRBJ2-2,NA,NA,CSAVGQSWATGELFF,TGCAGCGCCGTCGGACAGTCCTGGGCGACCGGGGAGCTGTTTTTT
TRBV6-5,TRBJ2-3,NA,NA,CASSRTQGLRDTQYF,TGTGCCAGCAGCCGCACCCAGGGGCTCAGAGATACGCAGTATTTT
TRBV5-1,TRBJ2-1,NA,NA,CASSSTVGGLNEQFF,TGCGCCAGCAGCTCCACTGTGGGGGGGCTGAATGAGCAGTTCTTC
TRBV9,TRBJ1-4,NA,NA,CASSAGGSATNEKLFF,TGTGCCAGCAGCGCGGGCGGATCCGCAACTAATGAAAAACTGTTTTTT
TRBV7-9,TRBJ2-1,NA,NA,CASSLGQSYNEQFF,TGTGCCAGCAGCTTAGGTCAGTCGTACAATGAGCAGTTCTTC
TRBV7-3,TRBJ1-1,NA,NA,CASSPTGANTEAFF,TGTGCCAGCAGCCCCACAGGAGCGAACACTGAAGCTTTCTTT
TRBV6-6,TRBJ2-5,NA,NA,CASSLNRGGETQYF,TGTGCCAGCAGTTTAAACAGGGGGGGAGAGACCCAGTACTTC
TRBV5-1,TRBJ1-1,NA,NA,CASSRDTPNTEAFF,TGCGCCAGCAGCCGGGACACCCCGAACACTGAAGCTTTCTTT
TRBV12-5,TRBJ2-1,NA,NA,CASGLIMRTLRGYNEQFF,TGTGCTAGTGGTTTGATTATGCGAACCCTCAGGGGCTACAATGAGCAGTTCTTC
TRBV6-6,TRBJ1-1,NA,NA,CASSYTANTEAFF,TGTGCCAGCAGTTACACAGCGAACACTGAAGCTTTCTTT
TRBV4-1,TRBJ2-2,TRBD1,few,CASSRGQGWSGELFF,TGCGCCAGCAGCCGCGGACAGGGGTGGTCCGGGGAGCTGTTTTTT
TRBV5-1,TRBJ2-1,TRBD1,NA,CASSLMTGGAYNEQFF,TGCGCCAGCAGCCTAATGACAGGGGGCGCGTACAATGAGCAGTTCTTC
TRBV28,TRBJ1-5,NA,NA,CASRIIRLGWYSNQPQHF,TGTGCCAGCAGGATTATTCGTCTTGGATGGTATAGCAATCAGCCCCAGCATTTT
TRBV6-5,TRBJ1-3,NA,NA,CATADLLSGNTIYF,TGTGCCACCGCCGATTTACTCTCTGGAAACACCATATATTTT
TRBV3-1/TRBV3-2,TRBJ1-1,NA,NA,CASSQDMSFSRGKVTTEAFF,TGTGCCAGCAGCCAAGATATGAGCTTCAGTAGGGGTAAGGTGACCACTGAAGCTTTCTTT
TRBV19,TRBJ1-5,TRBD1,NA,CASSIYNTGGRQPQHF,TGTGCCAGTAGTATATACAATACAGGGGGTAGGCAGCCCCAGCATTTT
TRBV7-9,TRBJ1-5,NA,few,CASSLSLGGAQHF,TGTGCCAGCAGCTTAAGCTTGGGGGGGGCCCAGCATTTT
TRBV5-1,TRBJ1-1,NA,NA,CASSFSGEGTEAFF,TGCGCCAGCAGCTTCTCAGGGGAGGGGACTGAAGCTTTCTTT
TRBV6-2/TRBV6-3,TRBJ1-5,NA,NA,CASSLRGYNQPQHF,TGTGCCAGCAGCCTCCGGGGATACAATCAGCCCCAGCATTTT
TRBV6-2/TRBV6-3,TRBJ1-1,NA,NA,CASSYLGGNTEAFF,TGTGCCAGCAGTTATCTAGGGGGGAACACTGAAGCTTTCTTT
TRBV19,TRBJ1-3,NA,NA,CASSISGAGNTIYF,TGTGCCAGTAGTATATCCGGGGCTGGAAACACCATATATTTT
TRBV12-5,TRBJ1-1,NA,NA,CASGFRQDPLMNTEAFF,TGTGCTAGTGGTTTCAGGCAGGATCCCCTCATGAACACTGAAGCTTTCTTT
TRBV11-2,TRBJ1-1,TRBD1,few,CASSLGYGTVNTEAFF,TGTGCCAGCAGCTTAGGGTACGGGACAGTTAACACTGAAGCTTTCTTT
TRBV29-1,TRBJ1-4,NA,NA,CSVGGSATNEKLFF,TGCAGCGTTGGAGGGTCCGCAACTAATGAAAAACTGTTTTTT
TRBV7-2,TRBJ2-1,NA,once,CASSLTTGSYNEQFF,TGTGCCAGCAGCTTAACGACGGGGTCCTACAATGAGCAGTTCTTC
TRBV7-9,TRBJ2-5,TRBD2,NA,CASSRGGQETQYF,TGTGCCAGCAGCCGGGGGGGCCAAGAGACCCAGTACTTC
TRBV9,TRBJ1-1,NA,NA,CASSVYRDAGTEAFF,TGTGCCAGCAGCGTTTACAGGGACGCGGGCACTGAAGCTTTCTTT
TRBV6-5,TRBJ2-5,NA,NA,CASSRSWGETQYF,TGTGCCAGCAGTCGGTCTTGGGGTGAGACCCAGTACTTC
TRBV9,TRBJ2-3,TRBD2,NA,CASSRAASGVADTQYF,TGTGCCAGTTCAAGGGCGGCTAGCGGGGTGGCAGATACGCAGTATTTT
TRBV12-3/TRBV12-4,TRBJ1-1,NA,once,CASITRVNTEAFF,TGTGCCAGCATAACTAGGGTGAACACTGAAGCTTTCTTT
TRBV5-1,TRBJ2-2,NA,NA,CASSLGPSRNTGELFF,TGCGCCAGCAGCTTGGGCCCAAGTAGAAACACCGGGGAGCTGTTTTTT
TRBV6-6,TRBJ1-2,NA,NA,CASTKDPASVTYGYTF,TGTGCCAGCACAAAAGATCCCGCGTCGGTCACCTATGGCTACACCTTC
TRBV28,TRBJ2-5,NA,NA,CASSFLDARQETQYF,TGTGCCAGCAGTTTCCTTGACGCACGACAAGAGACCCAGTACTTC
TRBV2,TRBJ2-3,NA,once,CASSEEGTRTDTQYF,TGTGCCAGCAGTGAGGAGGGCACCCGCACAGATACGCAGTATTTT
TRBV5-1,TRBJ1-1,TRBD1,NA,CASSLTGEKTEAFF,TGCGCCAGCAGCCTGACAGGGGAAAAGACTGAAGCTTTCTTT
TRBV15,TRBJ2-5,TRBD1,NA,CATSSAQGWAVETQYF,TGTGCCACCAGCAGTGCACAGGGGTGGGCGGTAGAGACCCAGTACTTC
TRBV19,TRBJ2-4,TRBD1,NA,CASSMEWGQGRNIQYF,TGTGCCAGTAGTATGGAGTGGGGACAGGGGCGAAACATTCAGTACTTC
TRBV27,TRBJ2-4,NA,NA,CASSLSFGNIQYF,TGTGCCAGCAGTTTATCGTTCGGGAACATTCAGTACTTC